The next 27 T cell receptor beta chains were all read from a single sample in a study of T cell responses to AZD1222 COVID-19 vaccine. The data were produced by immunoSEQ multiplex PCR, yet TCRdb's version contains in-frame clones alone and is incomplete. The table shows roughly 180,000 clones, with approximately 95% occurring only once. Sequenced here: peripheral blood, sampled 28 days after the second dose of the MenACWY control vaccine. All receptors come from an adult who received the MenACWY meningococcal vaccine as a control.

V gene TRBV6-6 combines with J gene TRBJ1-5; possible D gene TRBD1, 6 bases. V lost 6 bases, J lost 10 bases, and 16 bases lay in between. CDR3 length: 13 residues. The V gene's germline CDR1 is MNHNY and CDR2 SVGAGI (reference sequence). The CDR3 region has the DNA TGTGCCAGCAGATCCGACAGGACGTCACCCCAGCATTTT. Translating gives CASRSDRTSPQHF.

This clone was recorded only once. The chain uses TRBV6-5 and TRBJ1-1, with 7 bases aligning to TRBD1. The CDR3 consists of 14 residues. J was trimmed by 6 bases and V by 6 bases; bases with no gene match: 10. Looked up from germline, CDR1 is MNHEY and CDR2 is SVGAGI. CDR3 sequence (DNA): TGTGCCAGCAGAGAGACAGGGTTGAAGCCTGAAGCTTTCTTT. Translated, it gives CASRETGLKPEAFF.

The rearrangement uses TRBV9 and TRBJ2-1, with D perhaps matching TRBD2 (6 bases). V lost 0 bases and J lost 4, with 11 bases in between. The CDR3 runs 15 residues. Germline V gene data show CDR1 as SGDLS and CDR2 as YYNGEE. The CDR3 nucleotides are TGTGCCAGCAGCGTAGGTAACGGGGGTTACAATGAGCAGTTCTTC. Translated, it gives CASSVGNGGYNEQFF.

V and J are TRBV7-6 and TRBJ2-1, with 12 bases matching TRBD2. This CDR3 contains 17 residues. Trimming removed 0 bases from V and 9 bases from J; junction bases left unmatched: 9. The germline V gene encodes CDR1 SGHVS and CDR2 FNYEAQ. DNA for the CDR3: TGTGCCAGCAGCTTAGCTGGGCTAGCGGGGGGGCCGGGTGAGCAGTTCTTC. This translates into CASSLAGLAGGPGEQFF.

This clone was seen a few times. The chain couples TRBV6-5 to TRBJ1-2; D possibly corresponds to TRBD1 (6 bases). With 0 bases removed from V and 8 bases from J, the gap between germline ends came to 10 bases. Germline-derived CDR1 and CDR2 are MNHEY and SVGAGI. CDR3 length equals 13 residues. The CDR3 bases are TGTGCCAGCAGTTACTCGCGCAGGGGAGGCTACACCTTC. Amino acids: CASSYSRRGGYTF.

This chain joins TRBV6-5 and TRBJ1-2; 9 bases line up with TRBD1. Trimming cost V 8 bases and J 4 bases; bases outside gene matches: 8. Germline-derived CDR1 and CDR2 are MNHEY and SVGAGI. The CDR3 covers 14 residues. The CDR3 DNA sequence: TGTGCCAGCTTTTTCACAGGGGGCTCCTATGGCTACACCTTC. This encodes CASFFTGGSYGYTF.

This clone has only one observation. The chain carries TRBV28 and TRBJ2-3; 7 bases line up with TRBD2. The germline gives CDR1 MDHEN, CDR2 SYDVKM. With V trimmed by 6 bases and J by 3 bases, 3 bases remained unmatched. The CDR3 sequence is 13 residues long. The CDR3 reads CASRWGGTDTQYF. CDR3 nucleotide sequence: TGTGCCAGCAGGTGGGGGGGAACAGATACGCAGTATTTT.

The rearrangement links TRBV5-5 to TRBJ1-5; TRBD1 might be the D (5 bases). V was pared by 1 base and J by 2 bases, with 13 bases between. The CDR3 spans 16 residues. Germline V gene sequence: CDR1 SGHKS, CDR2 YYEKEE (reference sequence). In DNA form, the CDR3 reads TGTGCCAGCAGCTTGCAGGGAGCAATAGGCAATCAGCCCCAGCATTTT. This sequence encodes CASSLQGAIGNQPQHF.

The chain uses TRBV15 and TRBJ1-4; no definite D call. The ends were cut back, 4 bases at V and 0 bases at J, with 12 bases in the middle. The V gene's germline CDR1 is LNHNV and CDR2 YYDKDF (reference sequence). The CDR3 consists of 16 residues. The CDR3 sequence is CATSTQLSSTNEKLFF. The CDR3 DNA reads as TGTGCCACCAGCACCCAGTTATCCTCAACTAATGAAAAACTGTTTTTT.

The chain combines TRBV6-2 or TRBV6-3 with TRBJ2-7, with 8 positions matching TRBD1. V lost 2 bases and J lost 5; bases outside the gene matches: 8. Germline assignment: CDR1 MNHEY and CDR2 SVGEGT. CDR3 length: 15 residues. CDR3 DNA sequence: TGTGCCAGCAGTTACAGTCCCGGACAGGGAAACGAGCAGTACTTC. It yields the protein CASSYSPGQGNEQYF.

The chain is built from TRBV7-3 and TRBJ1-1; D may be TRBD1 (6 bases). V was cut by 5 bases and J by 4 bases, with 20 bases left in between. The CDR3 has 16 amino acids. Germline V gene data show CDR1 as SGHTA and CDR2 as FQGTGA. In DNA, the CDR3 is TGTGCCAGCAGCCCAAGGGGGACTCCTTTTGGCACTGAAGCTTTCTTT. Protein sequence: CASSPRGTPFGTEAFF. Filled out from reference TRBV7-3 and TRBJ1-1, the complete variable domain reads GAGVSQTPSNKVTEKGKYVELRCDPISGHTALYWYRQSLGQGPEFLIYFQGTGAADDSGLPNDRFFAVRPEGSVSTLKIQRTERGDSAVYLCASSPRGTPFGTEAFFGQGTRLTVV.

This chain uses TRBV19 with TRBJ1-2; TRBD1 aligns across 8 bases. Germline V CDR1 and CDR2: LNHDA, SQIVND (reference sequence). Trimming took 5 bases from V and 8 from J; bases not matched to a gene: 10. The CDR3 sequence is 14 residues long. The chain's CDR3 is CASSPGQGAVGYTF. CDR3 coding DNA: TGTGCCAGTAGTCCCGGACAGGGTGCAGTCGGCTACACCTTC.

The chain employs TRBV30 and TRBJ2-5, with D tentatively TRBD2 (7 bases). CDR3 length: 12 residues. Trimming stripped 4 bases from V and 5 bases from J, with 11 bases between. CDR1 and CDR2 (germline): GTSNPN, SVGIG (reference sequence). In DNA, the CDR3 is TGTGCCTGGAAGGGGGGGGAGGAGACCCAGTACTTC. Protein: CAWKGGEETQYF. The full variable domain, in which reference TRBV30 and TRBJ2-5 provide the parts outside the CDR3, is SQTIHQWPATLVQPVGSPLSLECTVEGTSNPNLYWYRQAAGRGLQLLFYSVGIGQISSEVPQNLSASRPQDRQFILSSKKLLLSDSGFYLCAWKGGEETQYFGPGTRLLVL.

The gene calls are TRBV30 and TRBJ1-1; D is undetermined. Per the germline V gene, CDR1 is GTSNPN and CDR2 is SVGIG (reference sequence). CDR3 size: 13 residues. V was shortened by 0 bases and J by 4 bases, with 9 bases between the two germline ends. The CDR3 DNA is TGTGCCTGGAGTGTAAATGGGTTCACTGAAGCTTTCTTT. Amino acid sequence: CAWSVNGFTEAFF.

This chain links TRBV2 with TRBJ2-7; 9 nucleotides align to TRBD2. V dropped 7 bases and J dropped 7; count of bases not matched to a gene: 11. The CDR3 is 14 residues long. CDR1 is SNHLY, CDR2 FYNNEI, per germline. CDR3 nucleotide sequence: TGTGCCAGCACCCTGGGCGGGGGGGCCCGAGAGCAGTACTTC. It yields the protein CASTLGGGAREQYF.

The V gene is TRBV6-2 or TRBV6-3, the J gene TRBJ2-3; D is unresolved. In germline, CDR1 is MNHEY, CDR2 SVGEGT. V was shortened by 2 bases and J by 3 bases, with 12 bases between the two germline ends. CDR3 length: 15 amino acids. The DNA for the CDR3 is TGTGCCAGCAGTTACGGTTCGGCCAGGACAGATACGCAGTATTTT. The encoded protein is CASSYGSARTDTQYF.

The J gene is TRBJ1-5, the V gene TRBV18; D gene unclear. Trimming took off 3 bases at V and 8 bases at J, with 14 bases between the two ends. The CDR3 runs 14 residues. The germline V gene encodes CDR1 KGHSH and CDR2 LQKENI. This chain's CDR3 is CASSPSWGGKPQHF. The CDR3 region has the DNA TGTGCCAGCTCACCGAGTTGGGGAGGTAAGCCCCAGCATTTT.

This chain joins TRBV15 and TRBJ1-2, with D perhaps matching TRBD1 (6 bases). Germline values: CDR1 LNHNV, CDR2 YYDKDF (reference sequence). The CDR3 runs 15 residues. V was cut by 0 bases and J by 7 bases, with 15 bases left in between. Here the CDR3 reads CATSRDGRGAGGYTF. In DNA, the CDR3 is TGTGCCACCAGCAGAGATGGACGGGGGGCAGGTGGCTACACCTTC. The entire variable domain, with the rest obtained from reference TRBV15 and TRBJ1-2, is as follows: DAMVIQNPRYQVTQFGKPVTLSCSQTLNHNVMYWYQQKSSQAPKLLFHYYDKDFNNEADTPDNFQSRRPNTSFCFLDIRSPGLGDTAMYLCATSRDGRGAGGYTFGSGTRLTVV.

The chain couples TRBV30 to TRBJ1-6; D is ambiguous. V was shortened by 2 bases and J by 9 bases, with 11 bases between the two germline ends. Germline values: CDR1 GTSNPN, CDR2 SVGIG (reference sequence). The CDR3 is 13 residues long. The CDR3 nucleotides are TGTGCCTGGAGTCCCCGAAATGGTTCACCCCTCCACTTT. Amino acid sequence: CAWSPRNGSPLHF.

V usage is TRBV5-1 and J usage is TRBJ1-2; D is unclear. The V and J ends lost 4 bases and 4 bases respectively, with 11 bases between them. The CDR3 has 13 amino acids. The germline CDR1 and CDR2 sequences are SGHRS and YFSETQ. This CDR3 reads CASSVEGVYGYTF. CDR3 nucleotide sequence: TGCGCCAGCAGCGTGGAAGGCGTCTATGGCTACACCTTC.

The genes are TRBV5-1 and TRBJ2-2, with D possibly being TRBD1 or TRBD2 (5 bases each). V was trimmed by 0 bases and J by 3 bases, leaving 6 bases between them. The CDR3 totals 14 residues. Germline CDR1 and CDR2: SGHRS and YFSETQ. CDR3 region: CASSLGGDTGELFF. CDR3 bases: TGCGCCAGCAGCTTGGGAGGGGACACCGGGGAGCTGTTTTTT.

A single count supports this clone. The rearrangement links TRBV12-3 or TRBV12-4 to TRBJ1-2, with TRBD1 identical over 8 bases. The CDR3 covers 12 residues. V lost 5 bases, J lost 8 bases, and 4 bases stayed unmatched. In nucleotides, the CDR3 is TGTGCCAGCAGTCCAGGGGGCGGGGGCTACACCTTC. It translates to CASSPGGGGYTF.

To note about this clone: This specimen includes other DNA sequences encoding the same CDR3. The CDR3: CASRTENYGYTF. The CDR3 DNA reads TGCGCCAGCAGGACCGAGAACTATGGCTACACCTTC. This chain links TRBV5-1 with TRBJ1-2; unclear D gene. The germline CDR1 and CDR2 sequences are SGHRS and YFSETQ. V was shortened by 5 bases and J by 2 bases, with 7 bases between the two germline ends. This CDR3 is built from 12 residues.

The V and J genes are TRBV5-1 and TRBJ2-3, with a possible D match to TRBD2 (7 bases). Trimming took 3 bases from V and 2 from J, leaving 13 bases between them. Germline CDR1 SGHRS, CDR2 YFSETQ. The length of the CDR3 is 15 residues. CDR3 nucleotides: TGCGCCAGCAGCTCGGGGGGCCCCCCCACAGATACGCAGTATTTT. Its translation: CASSSGGPPTDTQYF.

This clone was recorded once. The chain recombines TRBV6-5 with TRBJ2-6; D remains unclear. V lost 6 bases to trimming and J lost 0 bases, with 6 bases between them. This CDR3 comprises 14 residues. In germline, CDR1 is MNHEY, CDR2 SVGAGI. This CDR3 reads CASSHLSGANVLTF. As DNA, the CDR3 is TGTGCCAGCAGCCATCTCTCTGGGGCCAACGTCCTGACTTTC.

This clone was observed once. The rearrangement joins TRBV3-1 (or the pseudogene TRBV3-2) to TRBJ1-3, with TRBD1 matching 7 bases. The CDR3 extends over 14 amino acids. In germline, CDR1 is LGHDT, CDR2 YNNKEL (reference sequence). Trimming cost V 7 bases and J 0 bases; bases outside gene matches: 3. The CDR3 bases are TGTGCCAGCACTAACAGGGGCTCTGGAAACACCATATATTTT. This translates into CASTNRGSGNTIYF.

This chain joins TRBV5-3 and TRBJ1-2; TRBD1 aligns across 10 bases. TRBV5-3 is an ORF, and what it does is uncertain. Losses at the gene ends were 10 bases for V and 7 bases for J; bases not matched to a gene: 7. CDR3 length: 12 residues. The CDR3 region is CADIRDRGGYTF. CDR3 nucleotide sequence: TGTGCCGACATACGGGACAGGGGTGGCTACACCTTC.